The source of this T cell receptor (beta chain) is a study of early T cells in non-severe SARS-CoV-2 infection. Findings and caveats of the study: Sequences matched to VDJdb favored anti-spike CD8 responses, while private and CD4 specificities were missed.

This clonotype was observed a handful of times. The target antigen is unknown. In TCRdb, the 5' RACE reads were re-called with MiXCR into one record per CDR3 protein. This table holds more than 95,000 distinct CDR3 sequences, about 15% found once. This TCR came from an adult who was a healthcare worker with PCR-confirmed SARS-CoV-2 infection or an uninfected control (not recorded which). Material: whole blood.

CDR3: CASSPFDGPGNTIYF. Written as DNA, the CDR3 is TGTGCCAGCAGCCCCTTTGACGGACCTGGAAACACCATATATTTT. This chain joins TRBV3-1 and TRBJ1-3; D not certain. Germline CDR1 LGHDT, CDR2 YNNKEL (reference sequence). This CDR3 spans 15 amino acids. V was trimmed by 4 bases and J by 2 bases, leaving 12 bases between them.